The clone carrying this TCR beta chain was found many times. Its antigen remains unidentified. The entry originates in a study of T-cell memory formation after mild COVID-19. Study-level findings and limits: Clones that shrank (day 15 to 85) were balanced CD4/CD8, whereas later expanders leaned CD4+.

This CDR3 has 11 residues. Germline V CDR1 and CDR2: MNHEY, SVGEGT. Trimming took 5 bases from V and 3 from J, leaving 2 bases between them. A single record per CDR3 protein comes from TCRdb applying MiXCR to the 5' RACE reads. The sample shows about half a million distinct CDR3 sequences, over 15% of them seen only once. The sequenced sample consisted of PBMCs or a T cell subset sorted from them (not recorded which). This chain uses TRBV6-2 or TRBV6-3 with TRBJ2-1, with no clear D. This TCR was recovered from an adult woman who had mild COVID-19 (a few samples of this study predate the infection). Cell type and time point are not known. The DNA of the CDR3 is TGTGCCAGCAGTAACTACAATGAGCAGTTCTTC. It specifies CASSNYNEQFF.